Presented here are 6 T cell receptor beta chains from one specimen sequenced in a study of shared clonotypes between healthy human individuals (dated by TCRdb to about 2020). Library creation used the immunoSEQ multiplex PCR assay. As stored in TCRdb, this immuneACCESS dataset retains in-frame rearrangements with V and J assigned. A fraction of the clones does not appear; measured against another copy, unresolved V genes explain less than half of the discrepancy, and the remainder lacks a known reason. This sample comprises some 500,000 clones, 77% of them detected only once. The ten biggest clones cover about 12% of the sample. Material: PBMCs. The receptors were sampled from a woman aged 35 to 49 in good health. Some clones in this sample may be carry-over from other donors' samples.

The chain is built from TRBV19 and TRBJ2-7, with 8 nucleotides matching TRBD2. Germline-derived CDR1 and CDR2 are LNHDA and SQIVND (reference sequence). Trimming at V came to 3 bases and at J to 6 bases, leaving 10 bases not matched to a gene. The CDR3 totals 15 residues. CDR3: CASSIEPGLVFEQYF. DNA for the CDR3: TGTGCCAGTAGTATCGAACCGGGACTAGTTTTCGAGCAGTACTTC.

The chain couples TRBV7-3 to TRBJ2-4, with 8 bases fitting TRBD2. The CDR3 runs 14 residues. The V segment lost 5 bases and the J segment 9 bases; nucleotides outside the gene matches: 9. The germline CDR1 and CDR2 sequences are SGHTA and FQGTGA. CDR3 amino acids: CASSPAGGQLIQYF. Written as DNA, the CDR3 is TGTGCCAGCAGCCCCGCGGGAGGCCAACTCATTCAGTACTTC.

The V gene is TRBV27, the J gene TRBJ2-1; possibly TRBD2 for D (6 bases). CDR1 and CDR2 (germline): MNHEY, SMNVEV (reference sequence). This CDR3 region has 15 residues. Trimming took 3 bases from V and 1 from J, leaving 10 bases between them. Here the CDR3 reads CASSFGGGSYNEQFF. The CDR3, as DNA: TGTGCCAGCAGTTTTGGGGGAGGTTCCTACAATGAGCAGTTCTTC.

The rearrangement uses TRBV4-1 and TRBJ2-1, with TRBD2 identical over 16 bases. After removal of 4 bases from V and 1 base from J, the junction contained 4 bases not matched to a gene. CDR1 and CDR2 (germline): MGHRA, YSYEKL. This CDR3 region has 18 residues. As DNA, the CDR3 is TGCGCCAGCAGCCTGGGACTAGCGGGAGGGCTTTCCTACAATGAGCAGTTCTTC. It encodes CASSLGLAGGLSYNEQFF.

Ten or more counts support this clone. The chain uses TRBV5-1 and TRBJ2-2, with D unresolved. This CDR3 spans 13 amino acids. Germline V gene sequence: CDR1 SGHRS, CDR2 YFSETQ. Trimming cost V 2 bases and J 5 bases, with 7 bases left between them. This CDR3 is CASSLSETGELFF. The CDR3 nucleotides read TGCGCCAGCAGCTTATCGGAAACCGGGGAGCTGTTTTTT.

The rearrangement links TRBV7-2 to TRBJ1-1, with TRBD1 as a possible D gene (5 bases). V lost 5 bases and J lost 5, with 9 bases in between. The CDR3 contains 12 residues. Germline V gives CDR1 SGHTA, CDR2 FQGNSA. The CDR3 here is CASSRDWTEAFF. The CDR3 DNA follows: TGTGCCAGCAGCAGGGACTGGACTGAAGCTTTCTTT.